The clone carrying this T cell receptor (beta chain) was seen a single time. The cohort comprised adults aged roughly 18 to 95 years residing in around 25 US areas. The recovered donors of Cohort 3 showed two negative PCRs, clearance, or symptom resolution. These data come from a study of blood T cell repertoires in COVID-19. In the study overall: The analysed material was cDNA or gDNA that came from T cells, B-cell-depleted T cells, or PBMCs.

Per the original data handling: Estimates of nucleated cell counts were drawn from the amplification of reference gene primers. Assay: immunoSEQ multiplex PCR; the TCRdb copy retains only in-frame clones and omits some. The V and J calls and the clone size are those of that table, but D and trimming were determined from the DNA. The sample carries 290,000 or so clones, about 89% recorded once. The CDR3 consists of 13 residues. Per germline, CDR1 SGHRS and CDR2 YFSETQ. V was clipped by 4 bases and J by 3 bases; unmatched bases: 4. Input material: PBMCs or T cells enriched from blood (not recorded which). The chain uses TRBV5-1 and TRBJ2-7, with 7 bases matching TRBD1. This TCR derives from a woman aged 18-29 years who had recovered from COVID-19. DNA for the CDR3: TGCGCCAGCAGCCTCAACAGGGGCTACGAGCAGTACTTC. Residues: CASSLNRGYEQYF.